Below, 9 T cell receptor beta chains from the same sample are listed, as sequenced in a study of OX40 agonist ivuxolimab in advanced cancers. The repertoire was sequenced with immunoSEQ multiplex PCR; TCRdb's copy has only in-frame clones and lacks some. Of 70,000 or so clones detected, 85% appear once; the ten largest clones hold 5.5% to 7%. The material was CD4+ or CD8+ T cells sorted from blood, obtained in a trial of the OX40 agonist ivuxolimab. Receptors originate from an adult with an advanced solid tumor such as melanoma, head and neck, liver or kidney cancer.

V gene TRBV19 combines with J gene TRBJ2-2; D is unresolved. Germline CDR1 reads LNHDA; CDR2 reads SQIVND (reference sequence). Trimming shortened V by 7 bases and J by 3 bases, and 12 bases separated the two germline ends. CDR3 length equals 14 residues. DNA of the CDR3: TGTGCCAGTATCGCCAGGACCTACACCGGGGAGCTGTTTTTT. It codes for CASIARTYTGELFF.

This clone has just a few counts. The genes are TRBV7-9 and TRBJ1-1; possibly TRBD1 for D (5 bases). The CDR3 contains 14 residues. The germline V and J ends were trimmed by 2 bases and 3 bases, with 10 bases remaining between them. Germline CDR1 SEHNR, CDR2 FQNEAQ (reference sequence). CDR3 amino acids: CASSLWGEDTEAFF. CDR3 DNA: TGTGCCAGCAGCTTATGGGGCGAGGACACTGAAGCTTTCTTT.

CDR3 coding DNA: TGTGCCAGCTCACGCTACAGGGGGGGAATCGGGACCACCCGAGGAAAAGAGACCCAGTACTTC. This sequence encodes CASSRYRGGIGTTRGKETQYF. V and J are TRBV18 and TRBJ2-5; a possible D gene is TRBD1 (8 bases). The CDR3 runs 21 residues. Trimming shortened V by 4 bases and J by 3 bases, and 33 bases separated the two germline ends. CDR1 is KGHSH and CDR2 is LQKENI in the germline V gene.

This sequence joins TRBV28 and TRBJ2-7; TRBD1 matches at 8 bases. With V trimmed by 7 bases and J by 2 bases, 10 bases remained unmatched. This CDR3 contains 15 residues. CDR1 MDHEN and CDR2 SYDVKM come from the germline V gene. The CDR3 DNA reads TGTGCCAGCACCCTAGGGACAGGCCAAACCTACGAGCAGTACTTC. It encodes CASTLGTGQTYEQYF.

This chain joins TRBV5-6 and TRBJ2-7; tentative D call: TRBD2 (7 bases). Germline V gene sequence: CDR1 SGHDT, CDR2 YYEEEE. V lost 5 bases to trimming and J lost 7 bases, with 22 bases between them. There are 15 residues in the CDR3. For the CDR3, the DNA is TGTGCCAGCAGGGCCGGGGGGCACCCTCTAATGGAGCAGTACTTC. Its translation is CASRAGGHPLMEQYF.

The rearrangement uses TRBV7-8 and TRBJ1-1; 7 bases are shared with TRBD1. The CDR3 extends over 13 amino acids. Germline V gene data show CDR1 as SGHVS and CDR2 as FQNEAQ. V lost 3 bases to trimming and J lost 4 bases; unmatched junction nucleotides: 2. Here the CDR3 reads CASSFQGGTEAFF. DNA for the CDR3: TGTGCCAGCAGCTTTCAGGGGGGCACTGAAGCTTTCTTT.

The chain links TRBV2 to TRBJ1-5; 7 bases are a match to TRBD1. V gave up 3 bases and J gave up 1 base; unmatched junction bases: 6. Germline assignment: CDR1 SNHLY and CDR2 FYNNEI. The CDR3 is 16 residues long. The chain's CDR3 is CASSDPDRPSNQPQHF. In nucleotides, the CDR3 is TGTGCCAGCAGTGATCCGGACAGGCCGAGCAATCAGCCCCAGCATTTT. The full variable domain, its missing parts supplied by reference TRBV2 and TRBJ1-5, is EPEVTQTPSHQVTQMGQEVILRCVPISNHLYFYWYRQILGQKVEFLVSFYNNEISEKSEIFDDQFSVERPDGSNFTLKIRSTKLEDSAMYFCASSDPDRPSNQPQHFGDGTRLSIL.

The chain employs TRBV18 and TRBJ2-3; D remains unclear. Germline V gene lookup returns CDR1 KGHSH and CDR2 LQKENI. V gave up 8 bases and J gave up 3 bases, with 9 bases separating them. The CDR3 sequence is 12 residues long. DNA for the CDR3: TGTGCCAGCCGGCAAGAGACAGATACGCAGTATTTT. It specifies CASRQETDTQYF.

V usage is TRBV7-6 and J usage is TRBJ1-5, with a tentative D call TRBD1 (6 bases). This CDR3 spans 13 amino acids. The V gene lost 5 bases and the J gene lost 2 bases, with 7 bases spanning the gap. Germline CDR1 SGHVS, CDR2 FNYEAQ. CDR3 residues: CASSPGGNQPQHF. The CDR3 DNA is TGTGCCAGCAGCCCAGGGGGCAATCAGCCCCAGCATTTT.